This entry concerns a single TCR beta chain. Its cognate antigen is unknown. These data belong to a study of T cell responses to AZD1222 COVID-19 vaccine. Only in-frame clones appear in the TCRdb table, and some are missing; sequencing was by immunoSEQ multiplex PCR. The sample shows some 110,000 clones, roughly 84% of them seen only once. The CDR3 has 19 residues. Germline values: CDR1 MNHEY, CDR2 SMNVEV (reference sequence). The V and J ends lost 2 bases and 0 bases, in that order; junction bases with no gene match: 9. Findings of the study overall: Only 5 to 7 AZD1222 recipients tested seropositive at baseline. Researchers took repertoire samples only after the peak T cell response had come. Clonal diversity was possibly underestimated, and white British individuals and females predominated among donors.

Sequencing was performed on peripheral blood, taken 28 days after the second AZD1222 dose. The genes are TRBV27 and TRBJ2-1; TRBD2 aligns across 11 bases. The TCR was taken from an adult who received the AZD1222 COVID-19 vaccine. The CDR3 protein is CASSLGLAGPAGSYNEQFF. The CDR3 DNA follows: TGTGCCAGCAGTTTAGGACTAGCGGGCCCCGCGGGCTCCTACAATGAGCAGTTCTTC.